This TCR beta chain was recorded in a study of cytomegalovirus exposure and HLA in healthy donors. Study-wide results and caveats: Researchers catalogued over 150 TCR beta chains as cytomegalovirus-associated. Rarity marked most TCR sequences, yet some public TCRs occurred in many donors.

Clones were read by immunoSEQ multiplex PCR, and TCRdb kept only the in-frame ones, dropping some. The sample holds roughly 190,000 clones, around 86% seen once. As regards this clone: Its antigen is unknown. Other nucleotide sequences in the sample specify the same CDR3.

This sequence was found in a man aged 25 to 45 in good health and CMV-seropositive. Specimen: PBMCs.

The CDR3 DNA follows: TGCGCCAGCAGCCACTCCGGGACAGGCTCCTACGAGCAGTACTTC. Amino acids: CASSHSGTGSYEQYF. The V and J genes are TRBV4-3 and TRBJ2-7; 8 positions agree with TRBD1. The CDR3 runs 15 residues. J gave up 0 bases and V 3 bases, and 4 bases lay outside the gene matches. Germline loops: CDR1 LGHNA, CDR2 YSLEER.